This T cell receptor beta chain was retrieved from a study of control samples from healthy donors and cancer patients. Sequencing used immunoSEQ multiplex PCR; TCRdb keeps in-frame clones, though not all of them. There are approximately 94,000 clones in the sample; 80% to 95% occur only once, and around 1% lies in the top ten. V was trimmed by 5 bases and J by 1 base, leaving 14 bases between them. The CDR3 length is 15 residues. Germline values: CDR1 LNHDA, CDR2 SQIVND (reference sequence). Specimen: blood. The gene calls are TRBV19 and TRBJ1-1; unclear D gene. The source is a woman aged 25 to 39 in good health. The CDR3 DNA sequence: TGTGCCAGTAGTGAGTCGGGAATCCGGAACACTGAAGCTTTCTTT. Translated, it gives CASSESGIRNTEAFF.